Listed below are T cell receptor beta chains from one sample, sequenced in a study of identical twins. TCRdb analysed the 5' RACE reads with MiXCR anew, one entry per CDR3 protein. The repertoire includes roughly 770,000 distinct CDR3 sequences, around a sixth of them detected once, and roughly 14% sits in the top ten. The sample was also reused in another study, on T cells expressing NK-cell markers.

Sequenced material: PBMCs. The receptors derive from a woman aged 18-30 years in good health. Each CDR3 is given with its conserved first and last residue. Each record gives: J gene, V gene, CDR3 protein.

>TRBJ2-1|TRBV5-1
CASSRGEGNEQFF
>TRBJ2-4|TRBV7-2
CASSTREGAGNIQYF
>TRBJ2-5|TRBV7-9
CASIPAGVEETQYF
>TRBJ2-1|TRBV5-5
CASTGGGTGVSYNEQFF
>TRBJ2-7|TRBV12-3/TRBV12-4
CASSQSRDYSYEQYF
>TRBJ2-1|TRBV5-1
CASSLGGAPYNEFF
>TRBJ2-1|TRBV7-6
CASSPVGLRSSYNEQFF
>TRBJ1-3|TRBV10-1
CASSESTGRSGNTIYF
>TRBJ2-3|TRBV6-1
CASTFRGAATDTQYF
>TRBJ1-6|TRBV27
CASRITGNFNSPLHF
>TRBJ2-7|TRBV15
CATSTKMGAAEQYF
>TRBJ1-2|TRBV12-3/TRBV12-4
CASSRQRTGAVYTF
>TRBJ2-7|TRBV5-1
CASSLGEFEDEQYF
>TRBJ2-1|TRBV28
CASILGGTGAYDEQFF
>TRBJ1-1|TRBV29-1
CSFTPLNTEAFF
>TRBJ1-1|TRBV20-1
CSAAGGSEAFF
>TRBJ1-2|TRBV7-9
CASSAGQGLGYGYTF
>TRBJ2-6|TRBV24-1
CATSAGGSGANVLTF
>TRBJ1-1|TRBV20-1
CSAGRYGPLGTEAFF
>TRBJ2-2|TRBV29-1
CSVRDPTGELFF
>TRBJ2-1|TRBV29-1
CSVSLLGSVIHEQFF
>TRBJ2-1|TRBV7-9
CASSRNSGNNEQFF
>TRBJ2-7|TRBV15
CATSREGTGVREQYF
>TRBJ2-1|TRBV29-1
CSVEGGTSGRNEQFF
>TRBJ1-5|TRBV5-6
CASSFYNQPQHF
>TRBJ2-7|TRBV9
CASSARRESYEQYF
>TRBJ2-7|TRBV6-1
CASRLAGGLYEQYF
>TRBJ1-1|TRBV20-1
CSARRGLGAFF
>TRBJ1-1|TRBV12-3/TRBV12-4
CASSAQLGRYMNTEAFF
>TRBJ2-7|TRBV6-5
CASSYRGRTYEQYF
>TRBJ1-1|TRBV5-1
CASTVGLNTEAFF